The source of this TCR beta chain is a study of T cell clonotyping in hematopoietic cell transplantation. Profiling relied on immunoSEQ multiplex PCR, and the TCRdb table lists in-frame clones only, not all of them. The profile shows several thousand clones, approximately 94% of them singletons. This TCR derives from a male patient aged 55 to 70 who had an allogeneic stem cell transplant from an unrelated donor, so T cells may come from the graft donor. Some clones in this sample may be carry-over from other donors' samples. The sample consisted of peripheral blood mononuclear cells, taken 30 days after allogeneic stem cell transplant.

CDR3 coding DNA: TGTGCCAGCGACGAGAGGGTAACTGAAGCTTTCTTT. It codes for CASDERVTEAFF. The chain links TRBV2 to TRBJ1-1; D not resolved. V was cut by 8 bases and J by 5 bases, with 12 bases left in between. This CDR3 has 12 residues. Germline V CDR1 and CDR2: SNHLY, FYNNEI.